The present entry profiles one TCR beta chain with its context. The V end was cut by 0 bases, the J end by 3 bases, with 21 bases between. Germline CDR1 reads LGHDT; CDR2 reads YNNKEL (reference sequence). The CDR3 totals 19 residues. The data originate from a study of blood T cell repertoires in COVID-19. The overall study: The analysed material was cDNA or gDNA that came from T cells, B-cell-depleted T cells, or PBMCs.

Original analysis: Scientists estimated how many nucleated cells there were by amplifying reference gene primers. TCRdb's copy holds only in-frame clones and misses some; the assay was immunoSEQ multiplex PCR. That table furnishes V, J and clone size, whereas the DNA furnished D and trimming. This sample has hundreds of thousands of clones, with 89% found just once. Participants' reported clinical history set cohort assignment. Sequencing was done on a sample of PBMCs or T cells enriched from blood (not recorded which). The chain links TRBV3-1 (or the pseudogene TRBV3-2) to TRBJ2-1, with D perhaps TRBD1 (9 bases). The TCR was taken from a man between 60 and 75 years old who had recovered from COVID-19. CDR3: CASSQDGDRASGRYNEQFF. The DNA of the CDR3 is TGTGCCAGCAGCCAAGATGGGGACAGGGCTAGCGGGCGCTACAATGAGCAGTTCTTC.